This TCR beta chain comes out of a study of blood T cell repertoires in COVID-19. TCRdb's copy holds only in-frame clones and misses some; the assay was immunoSEQ multiplex PCR. This sample yields about 160,000 clones, of which approximately 86% are seen a single time; approximately 3.5% belongs to the top ten. CDR3 length: 16 amino acids. Germline assignment: CDR1 SGDLS and CDR2 YYNGEE. J lost 6 bases, V lost 4 bases, and 10 bases had no gene match. The sequence derives from a man between 65 and 80 years old with acute or convalescent COVID-19. The genes are TRBV9 and TRBJ2-2, with 9 bases aligning to TRBD2. Input material: peripheral blood. The CDR3 coding sequence is TGTGCCAGCAGCCCCCTAGCGGGAAGTATCGCCGGGGAGCTGTTTTTT. Translation: CASSPLAGSIAGELFF.